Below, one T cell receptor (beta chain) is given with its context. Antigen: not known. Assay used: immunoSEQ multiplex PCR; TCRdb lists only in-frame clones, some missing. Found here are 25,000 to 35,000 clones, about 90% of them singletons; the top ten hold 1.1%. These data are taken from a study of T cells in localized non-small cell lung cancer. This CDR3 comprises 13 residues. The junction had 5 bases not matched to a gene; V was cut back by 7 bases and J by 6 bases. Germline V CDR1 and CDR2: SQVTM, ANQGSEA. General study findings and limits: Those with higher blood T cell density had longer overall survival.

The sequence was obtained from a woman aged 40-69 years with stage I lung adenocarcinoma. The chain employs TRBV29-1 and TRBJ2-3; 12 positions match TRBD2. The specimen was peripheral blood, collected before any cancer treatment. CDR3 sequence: CSETSGGHDTQYF. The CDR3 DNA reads TGCAGCGAGACTAGCGGGGGACATGATACGCAGTATTTT.